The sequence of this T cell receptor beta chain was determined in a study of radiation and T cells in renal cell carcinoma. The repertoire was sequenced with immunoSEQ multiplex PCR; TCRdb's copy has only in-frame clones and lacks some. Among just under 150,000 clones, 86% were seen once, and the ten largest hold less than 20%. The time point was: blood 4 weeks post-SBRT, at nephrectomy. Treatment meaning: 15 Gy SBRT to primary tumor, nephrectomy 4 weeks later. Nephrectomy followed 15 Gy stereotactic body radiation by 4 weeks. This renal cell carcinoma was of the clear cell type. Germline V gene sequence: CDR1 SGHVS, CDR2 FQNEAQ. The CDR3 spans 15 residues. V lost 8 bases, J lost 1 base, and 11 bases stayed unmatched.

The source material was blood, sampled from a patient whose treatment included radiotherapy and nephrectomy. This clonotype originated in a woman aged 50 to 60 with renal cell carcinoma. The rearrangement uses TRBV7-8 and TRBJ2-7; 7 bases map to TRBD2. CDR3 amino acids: CASSLGTMASYEQYF. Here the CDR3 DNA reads TGTGCCAGCTCTCTAGGGACTATGGCATCCTACGAGCAGTACTTC.